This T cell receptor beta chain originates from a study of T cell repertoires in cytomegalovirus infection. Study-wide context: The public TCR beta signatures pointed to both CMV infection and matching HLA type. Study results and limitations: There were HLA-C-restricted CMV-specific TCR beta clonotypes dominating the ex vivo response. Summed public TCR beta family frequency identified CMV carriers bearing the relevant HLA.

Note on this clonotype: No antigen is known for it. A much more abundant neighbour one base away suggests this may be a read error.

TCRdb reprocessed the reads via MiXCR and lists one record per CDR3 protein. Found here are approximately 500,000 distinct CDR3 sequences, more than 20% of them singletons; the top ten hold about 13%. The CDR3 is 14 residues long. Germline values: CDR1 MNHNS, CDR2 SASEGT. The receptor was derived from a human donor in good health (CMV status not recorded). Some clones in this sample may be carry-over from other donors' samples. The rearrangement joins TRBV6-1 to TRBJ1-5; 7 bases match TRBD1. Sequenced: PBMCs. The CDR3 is CASSEYRGYQPQRF. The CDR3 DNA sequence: TGTGCCAGCAGTGAATACAGGGGCTATCAGCCCCAGCGTTTT.